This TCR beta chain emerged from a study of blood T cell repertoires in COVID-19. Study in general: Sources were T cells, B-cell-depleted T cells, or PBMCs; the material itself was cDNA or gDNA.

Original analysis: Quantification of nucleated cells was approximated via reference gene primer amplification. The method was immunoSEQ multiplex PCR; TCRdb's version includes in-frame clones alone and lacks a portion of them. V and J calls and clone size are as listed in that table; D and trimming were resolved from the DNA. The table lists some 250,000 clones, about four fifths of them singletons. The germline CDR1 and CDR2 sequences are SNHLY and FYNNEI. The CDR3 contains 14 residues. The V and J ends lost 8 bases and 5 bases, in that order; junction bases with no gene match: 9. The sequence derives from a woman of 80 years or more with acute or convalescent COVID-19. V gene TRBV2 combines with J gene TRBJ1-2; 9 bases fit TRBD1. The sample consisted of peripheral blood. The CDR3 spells CASVGQGEAYGYTF. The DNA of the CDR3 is TGTGCCAGCGTGGGACAGGGAGAGGCTTATGGCTACACCTTC.